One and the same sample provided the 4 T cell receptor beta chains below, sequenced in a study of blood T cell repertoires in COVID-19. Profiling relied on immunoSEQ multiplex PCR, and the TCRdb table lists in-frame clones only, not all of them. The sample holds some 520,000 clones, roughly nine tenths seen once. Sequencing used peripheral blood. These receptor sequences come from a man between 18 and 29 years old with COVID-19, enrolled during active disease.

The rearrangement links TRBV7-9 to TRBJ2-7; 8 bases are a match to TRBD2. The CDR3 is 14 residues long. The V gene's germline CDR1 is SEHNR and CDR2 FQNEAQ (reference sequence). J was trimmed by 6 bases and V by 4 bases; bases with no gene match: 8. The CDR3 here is CASSSISGTFEQYF. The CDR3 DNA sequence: TGTGCCAGCAGCTCGATTAGCGGGACGTTCGAGCAGTACTTC.

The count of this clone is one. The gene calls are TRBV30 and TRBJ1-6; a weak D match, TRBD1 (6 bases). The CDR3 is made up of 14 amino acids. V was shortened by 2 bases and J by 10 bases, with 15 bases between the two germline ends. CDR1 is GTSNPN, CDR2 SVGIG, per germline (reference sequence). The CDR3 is CAWSSPTGYSPLHF. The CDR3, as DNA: TGTGCCTGGAGTTCCCCTACAGGGTACTCACCCCTCCACTTT.

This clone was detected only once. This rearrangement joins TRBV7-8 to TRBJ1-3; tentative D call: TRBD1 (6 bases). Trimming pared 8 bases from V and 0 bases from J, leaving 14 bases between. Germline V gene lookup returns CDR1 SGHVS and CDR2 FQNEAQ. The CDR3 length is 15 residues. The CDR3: CASARTAYSGNTIYF. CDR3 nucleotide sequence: TGTGCCAGCGCAAGGACAGCTTACTCTGGAAACACCATATATTTT.

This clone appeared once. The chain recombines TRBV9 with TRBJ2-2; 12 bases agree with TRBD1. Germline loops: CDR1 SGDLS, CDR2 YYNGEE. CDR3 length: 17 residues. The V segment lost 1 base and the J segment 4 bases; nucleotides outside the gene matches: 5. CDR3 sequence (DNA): TGTGCCAGCAGCGTACCTCGGGACAGGGGGCCCACCGGGGAGCTGTTTTTT. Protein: CASSVPRDRGPTGELFF.